A selection of T cell receptor beta chains follows, all from one sample in a study of blood T cell repertoires in COVID-19. Profiled with immunoSEQ multiplex PCR; TCRdb holds only in-frame clones, not every one. Of a few hundred thousand clones listed, around nine tenths were seen once; the top ten hold 7% to 7.5%. Material for sequencing was PBMCs or T cells enriched from blood (not recorded which). The receptors here all came from a man under 40 in a cohort exposed to, infected with or recovered from COVID-19 (not recorded which). CDR3s include the opening cysteine and the closing phenylalanine or tryptophan. A D gene is named only where the DNA matches it firmly. Some rows have no size entry. The others give once, few or many, or a class for an expanded clone.

TRBJ2-7 | TRBD1 | TRBV6-5 | 15 | . | TGTGCCAGCGTCTTCCAGGGACAGGGCAACTACGAGCAGTACTTC | CASVFQGQGNYEQYF
TRBJ2-1 | TRBD2 | TRBV5-4 | 15 | once | TGTGCCAGCAGCTTGGGGCTAGCGGCCTACAATGAGCAGTTCTTC | CASSLGLAAYNEQFF
TRBJ1-3 | . | TRBV11-2 | 14 | . | TGTGCCAGCACCCTAGGGGGTTTGGTTTACACCATATATTTT | CASTLGGLVYTIYF
TRBJ2-5 | . | TRBV19 | 14 | . | TGTGCCAGTAGTGCTCCAGGATTCCAAGAGACCCAGTACTTC | CASSAPGFQETQYF
TRBJ1-6 | . | TRBV11-2 | 15 | . | TGTGCCAGCAGCTTAGAGTTCGGTTATAATTCACCCCTCCACTTT | CASSLEFGYNSPLHF
TRBJ2-7 | TRBD1 | TRBV6-2/TRBV6-3 | 14 | . | TGTGCCAGCAGGCCTACGGGACAGGGTATAGAGCAGTACTTC | CASRPTGQGIEQYF
TRBJ2-1 | TRBD2 | TRBV14 | 18 | . | TGTGCCAGCAGCCAAGGGGGGGGATGGGCCAGCTCCTACAATGAGCAGTTCTTC | CASSQGGGWASSYNEQFF
TRBJ1-6 | . | TRBV14 | 17 | . | TGTGCCAGCAGCCAAGATTATGGAGAGATTCGCAATTCACCCCTCCACTTT | CASSQDYGEIRNSPLHF
TRBJ1-3 | TRBD1 | TRBV28 | 14 | . | TGTGCCAGCGAGAGGGGACAGGGGGCTTACACCATATATTTT | CASERGQGAYTIYF
TRBJ2-1 | TRBD2 | TRBV19 | 17 | . | TGTGCCAGTACTCCCCTGGGGACTAGCGGGAGGGACAATGAGCAGTTCTTC | CASTPLGTSGRDNEQFF
TRBJ2-7 | . | TRBV29-1 | 14 | . | TGCAGCGTTGAAATGGCGGAGAGTATGGACGAGCAGTACTTC | CSVEMAESMDEQYF
TRBJ1-2 | TRBD1 | TRBV7-9 | 17 | . | TGTGCCAGCAGCTACAAGACAGGGAGGCCCCCCCCCTATGGCTACACCTTC | CASSYKTGRPPPYGYTF
TRBJ1-4 | . | TRBV27 | 18 | . | TGTGCCAGCAGTTTTATACGAAAGGGGGAAGCAACTAATGAAAAACTGTTTTTT | CASSFIRKGEATNEKLFF
TRBJ1-2 | . | TRBV10-2 | 12 | . | TGCGCCAGCAAGTATCCGGGACACTACTACACCTTC | CASKYPGHYYTF
TRBJ1-5 | . | TRBV5-6 | 16 | . | TGTGCCAGCAGCTTGAGTGCGGGGGTGCGGGATCAGCCCCAGCATTTT | CASSLSAGVRDQPQHF
TRBJ2-5 | TRBD1 | TRBV18 | 16 | . | TGTGCCAGCTCACCACCGGGGGGACAGGTACAAGAGACCCAGTACTTC | CASSPPGGQVQETQYF